This T cell receptor beta chain was obtained from a study of T cells in localized non-small cell lung cancer. The length of the CDR3 is 14 residues. Trimming at V came to 4 bases and at J to 7 bases, leaving 6 bases not matched to a gene. The V gene's germline CDR1 is PRHDT and CDR2 FYEKMQ (reference sequence). Assay used: immunoSEQ multiplex PCR; TCRdb lists only in-frame clones, some missing. The sample holds approximately 47,000 clones, roughly 86% seen once. This clone occurred once. What it recognizes is unknown. Study-level findings and limits: Adjacent lung tissue had a median roughly 52 of the top 100 clones found in the tumor. Tumor samples were not multi-region, leaving intratumor heterogeneity unexcluded. Higher blood T cell density went with longer overall survival. Uninvolved adjacent lung, not tumor, had the highest T cell clonality.

This sequence originates from a man aged 35-75 years with stage II lung adenocarcinoma. Sequencing used PBMCs, obtained before any cancer treatment. This chain connects TRBV13 to TRBJ2-3; 9 bases line up with TRBD2. CDR3 coding DNA: TGTGCCAGCAGCTCCCCTAGCGGGGAGTATACGCAGTATTTT. This translates into CASSSPSGEYTQYF. The whole variable domain, filled in from reference TRBV13 and TRBJ2-3, reads AAGVIQSPRHLIKEKRETATLKCYPIPRHDTVYWYQQGPGQDPQFLISFYEKMQSDKGSIPDRFSAQQFSDYHSELNMSSLELGDSALYFCASSSPSGEYTQYFGPGTRLTVL.